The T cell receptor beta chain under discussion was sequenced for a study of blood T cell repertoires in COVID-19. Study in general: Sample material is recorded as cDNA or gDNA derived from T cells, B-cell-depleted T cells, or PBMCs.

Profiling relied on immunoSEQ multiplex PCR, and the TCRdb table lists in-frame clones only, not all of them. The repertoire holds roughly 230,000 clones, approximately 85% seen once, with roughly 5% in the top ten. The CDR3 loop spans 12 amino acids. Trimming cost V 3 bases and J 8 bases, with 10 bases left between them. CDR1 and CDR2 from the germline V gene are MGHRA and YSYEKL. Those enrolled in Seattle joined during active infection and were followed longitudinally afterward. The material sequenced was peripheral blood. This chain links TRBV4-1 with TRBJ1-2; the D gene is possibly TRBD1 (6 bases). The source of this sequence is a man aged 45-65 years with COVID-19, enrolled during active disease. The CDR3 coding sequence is TGCGCCAGCAGCCAGGGGGCGCGCGGCTACACCTTC. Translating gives CASSQGARGYTF.